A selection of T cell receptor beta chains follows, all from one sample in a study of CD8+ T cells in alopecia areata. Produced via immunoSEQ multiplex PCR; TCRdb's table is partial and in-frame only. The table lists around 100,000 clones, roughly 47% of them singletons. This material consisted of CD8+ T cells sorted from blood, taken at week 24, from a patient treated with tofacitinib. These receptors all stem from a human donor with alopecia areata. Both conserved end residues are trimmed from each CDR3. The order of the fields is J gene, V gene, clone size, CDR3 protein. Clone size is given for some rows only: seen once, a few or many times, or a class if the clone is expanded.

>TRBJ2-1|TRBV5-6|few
ASSSSSGSYNEQF
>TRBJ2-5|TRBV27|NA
ASSLVGLAGPETQY
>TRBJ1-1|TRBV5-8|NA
ASRTDLNTEAF
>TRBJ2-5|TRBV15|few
ATSRDSGGLGETQY
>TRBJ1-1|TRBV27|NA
ASSQGSRRTEAF
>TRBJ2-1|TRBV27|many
ASSPDSLRSYNEQF
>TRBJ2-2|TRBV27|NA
ASSFDRMTGELF
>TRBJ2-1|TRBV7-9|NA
ASSSGSSYNEQF
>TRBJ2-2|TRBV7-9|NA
ASSPPVGGETGELF
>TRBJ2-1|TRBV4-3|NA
ASSQGQGIYNEQF
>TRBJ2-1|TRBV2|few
ASRGNNEQF
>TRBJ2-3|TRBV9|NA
ASSVATPLAGTDTQY
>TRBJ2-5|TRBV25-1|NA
ASSEFSSLPGATQY
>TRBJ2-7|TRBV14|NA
ASSYGQGETYEQY
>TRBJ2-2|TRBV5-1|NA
ASSSAAGVTGELF
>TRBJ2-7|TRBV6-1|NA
ASSKTSGSTYEQY
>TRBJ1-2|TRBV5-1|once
ASSISQGALDGYT
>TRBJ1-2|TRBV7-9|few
ASSLGRAERGYT
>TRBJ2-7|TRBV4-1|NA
ASSQANRGDYEQY
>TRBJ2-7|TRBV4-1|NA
ASSRGQNYEQY
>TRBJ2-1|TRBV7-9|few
AGHGLTNYNEQF
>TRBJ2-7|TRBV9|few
ASSAGTVYEQY
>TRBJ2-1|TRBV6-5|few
ASSYSGVGEQF
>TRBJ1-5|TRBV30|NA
AWSSQENQPQH
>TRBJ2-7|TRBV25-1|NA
ASSGWTSGPGEQY
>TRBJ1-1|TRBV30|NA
AWSVGNTEAF
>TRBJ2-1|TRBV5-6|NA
ASSLGLAGSNEQF
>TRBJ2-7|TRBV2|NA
ASTDRDNYEQY
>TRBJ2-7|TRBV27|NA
ASTSGAYEQY
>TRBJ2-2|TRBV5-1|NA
ASSLVGQGAFAGELF
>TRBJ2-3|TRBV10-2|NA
ASNTRADTQY
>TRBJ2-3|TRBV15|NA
ATSIVRLTTDTQY
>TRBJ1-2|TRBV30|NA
AWRFYGYT
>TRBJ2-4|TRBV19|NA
ASKDPGNIQY
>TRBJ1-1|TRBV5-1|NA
ASSLSPLSLGGVTEAF
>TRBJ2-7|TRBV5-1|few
ASRPTGYPYEQY
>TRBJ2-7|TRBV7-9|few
ASSPPGLGYEQY
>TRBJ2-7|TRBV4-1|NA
ASSRTTGTSYEQY
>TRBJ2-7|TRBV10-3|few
AITSGTIYEQY
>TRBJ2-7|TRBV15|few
ATSRAGTDRYEQY
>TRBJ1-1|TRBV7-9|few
AGTGGTEAF
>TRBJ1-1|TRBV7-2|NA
ASSLSMFLDTEAF
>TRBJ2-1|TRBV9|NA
ASSGLVDEQF